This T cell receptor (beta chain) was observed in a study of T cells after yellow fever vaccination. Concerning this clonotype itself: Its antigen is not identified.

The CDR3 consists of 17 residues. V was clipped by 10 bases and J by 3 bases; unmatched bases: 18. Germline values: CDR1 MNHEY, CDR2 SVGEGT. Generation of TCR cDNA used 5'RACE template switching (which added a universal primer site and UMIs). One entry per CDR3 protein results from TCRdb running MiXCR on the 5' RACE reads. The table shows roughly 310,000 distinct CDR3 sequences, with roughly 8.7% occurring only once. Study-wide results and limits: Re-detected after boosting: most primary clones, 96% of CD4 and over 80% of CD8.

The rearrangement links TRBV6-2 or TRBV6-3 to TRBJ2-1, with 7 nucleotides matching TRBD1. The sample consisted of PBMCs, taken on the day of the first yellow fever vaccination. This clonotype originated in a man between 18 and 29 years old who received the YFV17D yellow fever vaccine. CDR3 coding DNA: TGTGCCACCGCAGACGCCCCCCCCAGGGGGAACTACAATGAGCAGTTCTTC. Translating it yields CATADAPPRGNYNEQFF.